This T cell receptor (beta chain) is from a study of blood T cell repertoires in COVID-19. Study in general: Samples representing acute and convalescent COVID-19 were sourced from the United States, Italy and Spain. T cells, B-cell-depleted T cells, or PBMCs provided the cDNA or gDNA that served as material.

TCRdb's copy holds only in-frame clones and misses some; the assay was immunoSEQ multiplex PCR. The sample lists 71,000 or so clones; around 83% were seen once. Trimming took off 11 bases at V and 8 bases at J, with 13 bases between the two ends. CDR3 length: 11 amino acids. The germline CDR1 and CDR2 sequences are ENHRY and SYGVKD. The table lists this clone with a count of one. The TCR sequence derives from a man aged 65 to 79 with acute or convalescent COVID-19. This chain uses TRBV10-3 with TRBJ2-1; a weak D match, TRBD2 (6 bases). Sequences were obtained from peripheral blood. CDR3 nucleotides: TGTGCCTCCGGAGGGAAGGATGAGCAGTTCTTC. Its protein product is CASGGKDEQFF.